Sequencing of this T cell receptor beta chain was carried out in a study of blood T cell repertoires in COVID-19. Study overall: Nucleic acid was either cDNA or gDNA, and it came from T cells, B-cell-depleted T cells, or PBMCs.

Recovered status in Cohort 3 required two negative PCRs, clearance, or symptom resolution. Trimming removed 5 bases at V and 7 bases at J, with 21 bases between. The germline gives CDR1 SGHTA, CDR2 FQGNSA. The CDR3 runs 17 residues. Source study methods: Amplified reference gene primers provided the basis for estimating nucleated cell counts. Only in-frame clones appear in the TCRdb table, and some are missing; sequencing was by immunoSEQ multiplex PCR. D and trimming were read from the DNA, whereas the V and J calls and clone size are those reported in that table. The table shows about 310,000 clones, with around 91% occurring only once.

This chain links TRBV7-2 with TRBJ1-6; D unresolved. The sequencing input was PBMCs or T cells enriched from blood (not recorded which). The TCR sequence derives from a woman in her forties who had recovered from COVID-19. For the CDR3, the DNA is TGTGCCAGCAGCCGGGGTCCTCCCGGGCACGCAAATTCACCCCTCCACTTT. Its translation is CASSRGPPGHANSPLHF.